This T cell receptor (beta chain) comes out of a study of blood T cell repertoires in COVID-19. Data came from immunoSEQ multiplex PCR; TCRdb stores just in-frame clones and leaves some out. The repertoire holds fewer than 200,000 clones, with about 80% as singletons. Sequencing used peripheral blood. This sequence was found in a woman in her 70s with acute or convalescent COVID-19.

CDR3 sequence reads: CASGRDWANTGELFF. DNA for the CDR3: TGTGCTAGTGGCAGGGACTGGGCGAACACCGGGGAGCTGTTTTTT. The chain uses TRBV12-5 and TRBJ2-2; D may be TRBD2 (6 bases). Trimming removed 6 bases from V and 0 bases from J, with 11 bases in between. This CDR3 has 15 residues. Looked up from germline, CDR1 is LGHNT and CDR2 is FRNRAP.